This is a list of T cell receptor beta chains from one sample in a study of glioma-infiltrating T cells after dendritic cell vaccination. Measured with immunoSEQ multiplex PCR; TCRdb has only the in-frame clones, and not every one. Counted here are about 110,000 clones, about 90% occurring once; the ten biggest clones make up roughly 2.5%. Here the sequenced sample was blood, taken after dendritic cell vaccination. The receptor source for this set is a human donor with glioblastoma. CDR3s include the opening cysteine and the closing phenylalanine or tryptophan. D genes are given only for firm matches.

v_call	j_call	d_call	cdr3_nt	cdr3_aa
TRBV11-2	TRBJ2-5	TRBD1	TGTGCCAGCAGCTTAGTTCCAGGGGGCTACGAAAAGACCCAGTACTTC	CASSLVPGGYEKTQYF
TRBV30	TRBJ2-3	TRBD2	TGTGCCTGGGGTGGGACTAGCGGTAACACAGATACGCAGTATTTT	CAWGGTSGNTDTQYF
TRBV7-9	TRBJ1-1	TRBD1	TGTGCCAGCAGCTTAAGGACAGGGGGCGACACTGAAGCTTTCTTT	CASSLRTGGDTEAFF
TRBV9	TRBJ2-1	TRBD1	TGTGCCAGCAGCGTATGGGGACAGGGGAACAATGAGCAGTTCTTC	CASSVWGQGNNEQFF
TRBV2	TRBJ2-3	.	TGTGCCAGCAGTGAAGGGGCTAGCTGGACCACAGATACGCAGTATTTT	CASSEGASWTTDTQYF
TRBV30	TRBJ1-5	.	TGTGCCTGGAGTCCCCGTGGAGGTCGGCAGCCCCAGCATTTT	CAWSPRGGRQPQHF
TRBV10-3	TRBJ1-6	TRBD1	TGTGCCACCGGGGACAGGGGAAATTCACCCCTCCACTTT	CATGDRGNSPLHF
TRBV7-6	TRBJ2-3	TRBD2	TGTGCCAGCAGCTTAGGATCCCTAGCGGGAGGAGTCGGCACAGATACGCAGTATTTT	CASSLGSLAGGVGTDTQYF
TRBV28	TRBJ2-7	TRBD1	TGTGCCAGCGTGACAGGGGGGTTCAGCGAGCAGTACTTC	CASVTGGFSEQYF
TRBV9	TRBJ1-1	TRBD1	TGTGCCAGCAGCGCCTTAAGGGGGCTGAACACTGAAGCTTTCTTT	CASSALRGLNTEAFF
TRBV2	TRBJ2-1	.	TGTGCCAGCAGTGAGGGGAGCCTCTCCACTGAGCAGTTCTTC	CASSEGSLSTEQFF
TRBV5-1	TRBJ1-4	.	TGCGCCAGCAGCCCCCGCTGGGAGGGGGAAAAACTGTTTTTT	CASSPRWEGEKLFF
TRBV10-3	TRBJ2-1	.	TGTGCCATCAGTGGAGGGCCCTACAATGAGCAGTTCTTC	CAISGGPYNEQFF
TRBV2	TRBJ1-2	.	TGTGCCAGCAACTCGTACGAGATGGGCTCGGTCTCTGGCTACACCTTC	CASNSYEMGSVSGYTF
TRBV19	TRBJ1-1	.	TGTGCCAGTAGTCAAGGGGTCACGAACACTGAAGCTTTCTTT	CASSQGVTNTEAFF
TRBV9	TRBJ2-3	.	TGTGCCAGCACACGAGACGGGGGTGGCACAGATACGCAGTATTTT	CASTRDGGGTDTQYF